This passage covers 17 T cell receptor beta chains from one sample sequenced in a study of OX40 agonist ivuxolimab in advanced cancers. The table came from immunoSEQ multiplex PCR; TCRdb's copy has only in-frame clones and leaves some out. Among about 46,000 clones, 70% to 90% were seen once, and the ten largest hold 14%. Material: CD4+ or CD8+ T cells sorted from blood, obtained in a trial of the OX40 agonist ivuxolimab. These TCRs come from an adult with an advanced solid tumor such as melanoma, head and neck, liver or kidney cancer.

The CDR3 DNA reads as TGTGCCAGTAGGATACAGGTCCCCCCCTGGGGCTACACCTTC. It is translated as CASRIQVPPWGYTF. The rearrangement links TRBV19 to TRBJ1-2; tentatively, D is TRBD1 (5 bases). The CDR3 length is 14 residues. The germline V gene has CDR1 LNHDA and CDR2 SQIVND (reference sequence). Trimming cost V 6 bases and J 8 bases, with 19 bases left between them.

This rearrangement joins TRBV2 to TRBJ1-5; no clear D. CDR3 size: 15 residues. Germline V lookup: CDR1 SNHLY, CDR2 FYNNEI. The V and J ends lost 5 bases and 1 base respectively, with 12 bases between them. CDR3 sequence reads: CASSYAGGSNQPQHF. CDR3 coding DNA: TGTGCCAGCAGTTACGCGGGAGGGAGCAATCAGCCCCAGCATTTT. The full variable domain, completed using reference TRBV2 and TRBJ1-5, is EPEVTQTPSHQVTQMGQEVILRCVPISNHLYFYWYRQILGQKVEFLVSFYNNEISEKSEIFDDQFSVERPDGSNFTLKIRSTKLEDSAMYFCASSYAGGSNQPQHFGDGTRLSIL.

This chain links TRBV7-2 with TRBJ1-1; no clear D gene. CDR3 size: 15 residues. Germline-derived CDR1 and CDR2 are SGHTA and FQGNSA. The V and J ends lost 3 bases and 1 base respectively, with 12 bases between them. The DNA for the CDR3 is TGTGCCAGCAGCTTCAGTCAAGGGAAGAACACTGAAGCTTTCTTT. This encodes CASSFSQGKNTEAFF.

V is TRBV18 and J is TRBJ2-7, with TRBD1 as a possible D gene (5 bases). V dropped 0 bases and J dropped 5 bases, with 11 bases sitting between them. CDR3 length: 14 amino acids. Looked up from germline, CDR1 is KGHSH and CDR2 is LQKENI. The CDR3 reads CASSPPSGLNEQYF. CDR3 sequence (DNA): TGTGCCAGCTCACCACCTTCAGGGTTGAACGAGCAGTACTTC.

This sequence joins TRBV7-9 and TRBJ2-5; 9 bases map to TRBD1. CDR1 and CDR2 (germline): SEHNR, FQNEAQ (reference sequence). The CDR3 consists of 15 residues. Trimming at V came to 7 bases and at J to 5 bases, leaving 11 bases not matched to a gene. DNA for the CDR3: TGTGCCAGCATCTTTAGGGGGACAGGGATGGAGACCCAGTACTTC. It is translated as CASIFRGTGMETQYF.

The chain has TRBV11-2 and TRBJ2-5; D is undetermined. The tail of the sequence fits TRBJ2-7 better, so the J call may be wrong. Looked up from germline, CDR1 is SGHAT and CDR2 is FQNNGV. The CDR3 sequence is 14 residues long. CDR3 sequence: CASSASTHLDEQYF. CDR3 in DNA: TGTGCCAGCAGCGCCAGTACCCATCTCGACGAGCAGTACTTC.

This chain connects TRBV6-1 to TRBJ2-1; 9 bases align to TRBD1. Germline values: CDR1 MNHNS, CDR2 SASEGT. CDR3 size: 14 residues. Losses at the gene ends were 1 base for V and 9 bases for J; bases not matched to a gene: 4. The CDR3 nucleotides are TGTGCCAGCAGTGAAGGGGACAGGGTGAGTGAGCAGTTCTTC. Translation gives CASSEGDRVSEQFF.

In DNA form, the CDR3 reads TGTGCCAGCTCACCGGGTCGACAGGGTGCCCAAGAGACCCAGTACTTC. Translated, it gives CASSPGRQGAQETQYF. The V and J genes are TRBV18 and TRBJ2-5; 7 positions match TRBD1. Germline V gives CDR1 KGHSH, CDR2 LQKENI. CDR3 length equals 16 residues. V gave up 3 bases and J gave up 1 base; unmatched junction bases: 8.

The chain uses TRBV19 and TRBJ2-3; D is possibly TRBD2 (6 bases). CDR1 and CDR2 from the germline V gene are LNHDA and SQIVND (reference sequence). The length of the CDR3 is 14 residues. Trimming left V 6 bases short and J 5 bases short, with 15 bases between. The CDR3 coding sequence is TGTGCCAGTAGAAAAACCGGGACTGGAGATACGCAGTATTTT. Its translation is CASRKTGTGDTQYF.

The chain couples TRBV6-6 to TRBJ2-7; 10 bases map to TRBD2. This CDR3 contains 15 residues. Trimming cost V 2 bases and J 4 bases; bases outside gene matches: 5. The germline gives CDR1 MNHNY, CDR2 SVGAGI (reference sequence). CDR3 nucleotide sequence: TGTGCCAGCAGTTACGCATCTAGCGGGAGTTACGAGCAGTACTTC. Amino acids: CASSYASSGSYEQYF.

The chain uses TRBV2 and TRBJ2-5; maybe TRBD1 (6 bases). TRBJ2-7 matches the DNA end more closely, so the J call is doubtful. The germline CDR1 and CDR2 sequences are SNHLY and FYNNEI. The CDR3 spans 15 residues. For the CDR3, the DNA is TGTGCCAGCACTCACGGGACACCCGATTGGGGCGAGCAGTACTTC. The encoded protein is CASTHGTPDWGEQYF.

The V and J genes are TRBV2 and TRBJ1-2, with TRBD1 identical over 8 bases. The CDR3 has 15 amino acids. Germline CDR1 SNHLY, CDR2 FYNNEI. Unmatched junction bases numbered 9, after V lost 4 bases and J lost 5 bases. This chain's CDR3 is CASSAGQGVGYGYTF. CDR3 nucleotide sequence: TGTGCCAGCAGTGCCGGACAGGGAGTGGGTTATGGCTACACCTTC.

This rearrangement joins TRBV28 to TRBJ2-7; 8 bases align to TRBD1. Losses at the gene ends were 6 bases for V and 2 bases for J; bases not matched to a gene: 6. Germline values: CDR1 MDHEN, CDR2 SYDVKM. There are 14 residues in the CDR3. CDR3 DNA: TGTGCCAGCAGAAGGGACAGGATCCCCTACGAGCAGTACTTC. This codes for CASRRDRIPYEQYF.

This rearrangement joins TRBV7-5 to TRBJ2-1. TRBV7-5 is classified as a pseudogene. The length of the CDR3 is 13 residues. The CDR3 protein is CASSRDGTNEQFF. Written as DNA, the CDR3 is TGTGCCAGCAGCCGTGACGGCACGAATGAGCAGTTCTTC.

The J gene is TRBJ2-3, the V gene TRBV7-3; 11 nucleotides align to TRBD2. CDR3 length: 16 residues. V was pared by 5 bases and J by 2 bases, with 6 bases of the junction left unmatched. CDR1 is SGHTA and CDR2 is FQGTGA in the germline V gene. CDR3 amino acids: CASSPVAGGNTDTQYF. DNA for the CDR3: TGTGCCAGCAGCCCGGTAGCGGGAGGGAACACAGATACGCAGTATTTT.

V gene TRBV7-2 combines with J gene TRBJ2-7; D assignment may be TRBD1 or TRBD2 (5 bases each). The germline V gene encodes CDR1 SGHTA and CDR2 FQGNSA. With 4 bases removed from V and 0 bases from J, the gap between germline ends came to 7 bases. There are 13 residues in the CDR3. This chain's CDR3 is CASSWDHSYEQYF. CDR3 DNA sequence: TGTGCCAGCAGCTGGGACCACTCCTACGAGCAGTACTTC. Full variable domain (rest looked up from reference TRBV7-2 and TRBJ2-7): GAGVSQSPSNKVTEKGKDVELRCDPISGHTALYWYRQSLGQGLEFLIYFQGNSAPDKSGLPSDRFSAERTGGSVSTLTIQRTQQEDSAVYLCASSWDHSYEQYFGPGTRLTVT.

This clone showed up just once. An end of the junction does not agree with germline; a read error may underlie this. The gene calls are TRBV11-1 and TRBJ2-5; the D is unclear. This CDR3 comprises 12 residues. Germline V lookup: CDR1 SGHAT, CDR2 FQDESV (reference sequence). The CDR3 DNA reads as TGTGCCAGCAGCCTCTACCAGGAGACCCAGTACTTC. Translation: CASSLYQETQYF.